This TCR beta chain came from a study of spatial heterogeneity in lung cancer. Germline-derived CDR1 and CDR2 are KGHSH and LQKENI. CDR3 length: 18 amino acids. Germline trimming cut 3 bases from V and 0 bases from J; bases unmatched to any gene: 5. Whole-study findings and limits: Counts of expanded intratumoral alpha and beta TCRs tracked tumor mutation counts.

Time point specified: sample taken at primary tumor resection. Untreated early-stage non-small cell lung cancer patients, over 55 in total, were the donors. TCRs were sequenced from unsorted whole RNA of tumor, nontumor lung or PBMC. TCRdb used MiXCR to reprocess the 5' RACE reads, holding one entry per CDR3 protein. The table has approximately 2,500 distinct CDR3 sequences, roughly 15% seen once; the top ten hold over 8%. This clonotype counts as medium-sized (0.01 to 0.1%). Its specificity is not known. Specimen: lung tumor tissue, collected at surgery. This clonotype was obtained from a male donor with early-stage non-small cell lung cancer. V and J are TRBV18 and TRBJ2-4, with TRBD2 matching over 13 bases. The CDR3 protein is CASSPGTSGILAKNIQYF. The CDR3 region has the DNA TGTGCCAGCTCACCGGGGACTAGCGGGATCCTAGCCAAAAACATTCAGTACTTC.